Following are 19 T cell receptor beta chains from one sample sequenced in a study of cytomegalovirus exposure and HLA in healthy donors. Primers: 60 Vbeta forward and 13 Jbeta reverse. TCRdb's table, derived via immunoSEQ multiplex PCR, lists solely in-frame clones and lacks some. Of around 190,000 clones in the sample, more than 70% were seen once. Sequencing input: PBMCs. The origin of the receptors is a woman aged 40 to 50 in good health and CMV-seronegative.

The chain combines TRBV7-8 with TRBJ2-6; no firm D call. Trimming cost V 1 base and J 17 bases, with 15 bases left between them. This CDR3 is built from 13 residues. The V gene's germline CDR1 is SGHVS and CDR2 FQNEAQ. The CDR3 sequence is CASSLEWASEMTF. The CDR3 DNA is TGTGCCAGCAGCTTAGAGTGGGCAAGTGAGATGACTTTC.

The chain combines TRBV7-7 with TRBJ2-3; 8 bases fit TRBD2. This CDR3 has 14 residues. Trimming removed 1 base from V and 6 bases from J; junction bases left unmatched: 3. The germline CDR1 and CDR2 sequences are SSHAT and FNYEAQ (reference sequence). The CDR3 is CASSLVAGSDTQYF. The CDR3 DNA reads as TGTGCCAGCAGCTTAGTAGCGGGAAGCGATACGCAGTATTTT. The variable domain in full, with the rest retrieved from reference TRBV7-7 and TRBJ2-3, is GAGVSQSPRYKVTKRGQDVTLRCDPISSHATLYWYQQALGQGPEFLTYFNYEAQPDKSGLPSDRFSAERPEGSISTLTIQRTEQRDSAMYRCASSLVAGSDTQYFGPGTRLTVL.

The rearrangement links TRBV19 to TRBJ2-7, with a possible D match to TRBD2 (6 bases). The CDR3 runs 15 residues. V was clipped by 6 bases and J by 1 base, with 16 bases between them. The germline CDR1 and CDR2 sequences are LNHDA and SQIVND (reference sequence). CDR3 sequence reads: CASSPLAGTSYEQYF. The CDR3 bases are TGTGCCAGTAGCCCACTAGCAGGGACTTCCTACGAGCAGTACTTC. Using reference TRBV19 and TRBJ2-7 for the parts outside the CDR3, the full variable domain is DGGITQSPKYLFRKEGQNVTLSCEQNLNHDAMYWYRQDPGQGLRLIYYSQIVNDFQKGDIAEGYSVSREKKESFPLTVTSAQKNPTAFYLCASSPLAGTSYEQYFGPGTRLTVT.

This clone was counted between two and nine times. The chain has TRBV6-5 and TRBJ2-7; tentative D call: TRBD2 (6 bases). CDR1 is MNHEY, CDR2 SVGAGI, per germline. Trimming removed 5 bases from V and 5 bases from J, with 19 bases in between. The CDR3 runs to 15 residues. As DNA, the CDR3 is TGTGCCAGCAGTGGTTTGGTGGGAGGAACCCACGAGCAGTACTTC. As protein: CASSGLVGGTHEQYF.

The V and J genes are TRBV15 and TRBJ2-3; the match to TRBD2 covers 7 bases. The CDR3 is 12 residues long. CDR1 and CDR2 (germline): LNHNV, YYDKDF (reference sequence). The ends lost 2 bases at V and 9 bases at J; junction bases unmatched: 2. The CDR3 here is CATSRTGLTQYF. CDR3 bases: TGTGCCACCAGCAGAACGGGACTAACGCAGTATTTT. Full variable domain (missing parts from reference TRBV15 and TRBJ2-3): DAMVIQNPRYQVTQFGKPVTLSCSQTLNHNVMYWYQQKSSQAPKLLFHYYDKDFNNEADTPDNFQSRRPNTSFCFLDIRSPGLGDTAMYLCATSRTGLTQYFGPGTRLTVL.

V and J are TRBV11-2 and TRBJ2-1; 7 nucleotides match TRBD2. The CDR3 consists of 13 residues. Germline V gene sequence: CDR1 SGHAT, CDR2 FQNNGV. Unmatched junction bases numbered 5, after V lost 0 bases and J lost 12 bases. The DNA for the CDR3 is TGTGCCAGCAGCTTAGATCCGGGGAGGGTGCAGTTCTTC. This gives the protein CASSLDPGRVQFF.

This sequence joins TRBV4-3 and TRBJ2-7; 14 bases align to TRBD2. V shed 4 bases and J 6 bases; nucleotides not matched to a gene: 11. CDR3 size: 17 residues. Germline V lookup: CDR1 LGHNA, CDR2 YSLEER. In nucleotides, the CDR3 is TGCGCCAGCAGCCTGGGGACTAGCGGGAGTTATAGAGGCGAGCAGTACTTC. The encoded protein is CASSLGTSGSYRGEQYF.

The gene calls are TRBV4-2 and TRBJ1-5; D remains unclear. This CDR3 has 17 amino acids. Germline loops: CDR1 LGHNA, CDR2 YNFKEQ. Trimming took 4 bases from V and 0 from J, leaving 16 bases between them. In DNA form, the CDR3 reads TGTGCCAGCAGCCCGGGATGGGGTCCTCATAGCAATCAGCCCCAGCATTTT. Translating gives CASSPGWGPHSNQPQHF.

The chain has TRBV20-1 and TRBJ2-7, with TRBD1 as a possible D gene (6 bases). This CDR3 region has 11 residues. Germline V gene sequence: CDR1 DFQATT, CDR2 SNEGSKA (reference sequence). The V gene lost 4 bases and the J gene lost 9 bases, with 13 bases spanning the gap. CDR3 residues: CSAIRGLGQYF. CDR3 nucleotide sequence: TGCAGTGCTATCAGGGGTCTCGGGCAGTACTTC.

The V and J genes are TRBV4-2 and TRBJ1-2, with D unresolved. With 4 bases removed from V and 5 bases from J, the gap between germline ends came to 26 bases. The CDR3 is 18 residues long. In germline, CDR1 is LGHNA, CDR2 YNFKEQ. The CDR3 is CASSPEASAQPKLYGYTF. For the CDR3, the DNA is TGTGCCAGCAGCCCAGAGGCATCAGCTCAACCTAAACTATATGGCTACACCTTC.

The chain uses TRBV6-5 and TRBJ1-2; D is undetermined. Trimming took off 2 bases at V and 7 bases at J, with 8 bases between the two ends. Germline loops: CDR1 MNHEY, CDR2 SVGAGI. CDR3 size: 12 residues. CDR3 sequence (DNA): TGTGCCAGCAGTTACGCGGGAGGTGGCTACACCTTC. The encoded protein is CASSYAGGGYTF.

This chain connects TRBV7-2 to TRBJ2-7; D is perhaps TRBD1 (6 bases). CDR3 length equals 14 residues. Germline CDR1 is SGHTA and CDR2 is FQGNSA. The V end lost 6 bases, the J end lost 4 bases, and 16 bases lay between the germline ends. This CDR3 is CASRPGDGVYEQYV. The DNA for the CDR3 is TGTGCCAGCAGGCCAGGGGACGGGGTTTACGAGCAGTACGTC.

The chain combines TRBV7-9 with TRBJ1-2; TRBD1 matches at 7 bases. This CDR3 has 12 amino acids. Trimming at V came to 5 bases and at J to 4 bases, leaving 1 base not matched to a gene. In germline, CDR1 is SEHNR, CDR2 FQNEAQ (reference sequence). In DNA form, the CDR3 reads TGTGCCAGCAGCCGGGACAGCTATGGCTACACCTTC. Residues: CASSRDSYGYTF.

The genes are TRBV7-2 and TRBJ1-2, with 9 bases matching TRBD1. V shed 10 bases and J 3 bases; nucleotides not matched to a gene: 6. From germline, CDR1 is SGHTA and CDR2 FQGNSA. The CDR3 runs to 13 residues. The CDR3 sequence is CATTRDRDYGYTF. As DNA, the CDR3 is TGTGCCACTACCCGGGACAGGGACTATGGCTACACCTTC.

V gene TRBV9 combines with J gene TRBJ2-3; D remains ambiguous. Deletions cut 0 bases from V and 2 bases from J, with 10 bases between. This CDR3 is built from 15 residues. Germline lookup yields CDR1 SGDLS and CDR2 YYNGEE. The CDR3, as DNA: TGTGCCAGCAGCGTAGGGTCCTTGGCCACAGATACGCAGTATTTT. Translating gives CASSVGSLATDTQYF.

The rearrangement uses TRBV5-4 and TRBJ1-2, with TRBD1 matching over 8 bases. The CDR3 spans 15 residues. In germline, CDR1 is SGHNT, CDR2 YYREEE (reference sequence). Trimming took 5 bases from V and 4 from J; bases not matched to a gene: 10. The CDR3 sequence: CASSHPPGGSYGYTF. CDR3 nucleotide sequence: TGTGCCAGCAGTCATCCTCCAGGGGGCAGCTATGGCTACACCTTC. Supplemented by reference TRBV5-4 and TRBJ1-2, the full variable domain reads ETGVTQSPTHLIKTRGQQVTLRCSSQSGHNTVSWYQQALGQGPQFIFQYYREEENGRGNFPPRFSGLQFPNYSSELNVNALELDDSALYLCASSHPPGGSYGYTFGSGTRLTVV.

CDR3 sequence: CASSLGTSAEQFF. CDR3 coding DNA: TGTGCCAGCAGCTTAGGGACTAGCGCTGAGCAGTTCTTC. The chain links TRBV7-3 to TRBJ2-1; 10 positions match TRBD2. The CDR3 totals 13 residues. The germline gives CDR1 SGHTA, CDR2 FQGTGA. Germline trimming cut 2 bases from V and 9 bases from J; bases unmatched to any gene: 1.

This clone was seen only once. V usage is TRBV7-9 and J usage is TRBJ2-1; TRBD2 matches at 7 bases. J gave up 5 bases and V 0 bases, and 1 base lay outside the gene matches. The germline V gene has CDR1 SEHNR and CDR2 FQNEAQ (reference sequence). This CDR3 contains 14 residues. The CDR3 bases are TGTGCCAGCAGCTTAGCGGCGGGAGACAATGAGCAGTTCTTC. Protein: CASSLAAGDNEQFF.

The chain is built from TRBV7-2 and TRBJ2-7; 12 bases are shared with TRBD2. The CDR3 spans 17 residues. V gave up 2 bases and J gave up 1 base; unmatched junction bases: 6. CDR1 is SGHTA, CDR2 FQGNSA, per germline. Here the CDR3 reads CASSLNGLAGYSYEQYF. CDR3 nucleotides: TGTGCCAGCAGCTTAAACGGACTAGCGGGATATTCCTACGAGCAGTACTTC.